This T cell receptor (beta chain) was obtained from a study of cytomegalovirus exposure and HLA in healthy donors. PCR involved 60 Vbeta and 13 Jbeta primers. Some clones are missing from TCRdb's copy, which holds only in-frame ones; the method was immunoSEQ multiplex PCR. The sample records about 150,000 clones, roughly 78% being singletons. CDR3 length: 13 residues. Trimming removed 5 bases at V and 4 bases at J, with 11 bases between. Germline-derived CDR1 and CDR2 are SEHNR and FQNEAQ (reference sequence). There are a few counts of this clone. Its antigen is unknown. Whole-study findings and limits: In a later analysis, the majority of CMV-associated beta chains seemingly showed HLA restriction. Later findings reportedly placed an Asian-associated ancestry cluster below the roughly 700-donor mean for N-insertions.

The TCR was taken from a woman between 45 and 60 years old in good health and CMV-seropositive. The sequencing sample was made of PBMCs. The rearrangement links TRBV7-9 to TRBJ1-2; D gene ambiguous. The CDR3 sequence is CASSHPTTYGYTF. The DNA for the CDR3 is TGTGCCAGCAGCCACCCCACAACCTATGGCTACACCTTC.